This TCR beta chain was sequenced during a study of blood T cells in healthy people across ages. A J-beta primer mix and a sample-barcoded 5' primer were used in a second PCR of about 6 to 12 cycles. TCRdb analysed the 5' RACE reads with MiXCR anew, one entry per CDR3 protein. The sample records some 890,000 distinct CDR3 sequences, roughly 29% being singletons. Germline-derived CDR1 and CDR2 are SEHNR and FQNEAQ (reference sequence). The CDR3 runs to 18 residues. V lost 5 bases and J lost 5; bases outside the gene matches: 17. This clonotype was counted only a few times. The sample was also reused in another study, on T cells of mothers and their children.

The specimen was blood. The TCR originated in a woman aged 35 to 49 in good health. The J gene is TRBJ2-5, the V gene TRBV7-9; 10 nucleotides agree with TRBD1. The CDR3 DNA sequence: TGTGCCAGCAGCCAAGCGACAGGGGGCGCTCGACGGCGGGAGACCCAGTACTTC. This translates into CASSQATGGARRRETQYF.